The 17 T cell receptor beta chains reported below all come from one sample, sequenced in a study of T cells in Graves' hyperthyroidism and ophthalmopathy. The source material, RNA transcripts, was used to amplify TCR beta CDR3 regions. Primed by the HTBI set, a first-round RT-PCR was run on the TCR CDR3. TCRdb reanalysed the multiplex PCR reads using MiXCR and keeps one entry per CDR3 protein. The profile shows hundreds of thousands of distinct CDR3 sequences, 12% to 15% of them singletons. Sequencing input: blood. Every receptor here comes from a woman under 30 with Graves' hyperthyroidism.

This clonotype was found many times. This chain uses TRBV24-1 with TRBJ2-1; TRBD1 matches 9 bases. This CDR3 spans 14 amino acids. The germline V gene has CDR1 KGHDR and CDR2 SFDVKD. After removal of 7 bases from V and 6 bases from J, the junction contained 6 bases not matched to a gene. CDR3 region: CATRGQGQGNEQFF. The CDR3 region has the DNA TGTGCCACCAGAGGACAGGGGCAGGGCAATGAGCAGTTCTTC.

This chain connects TRBV6-2 or TRBV6-3 to TRBJ2-2; the match to TRBD2 covers 8 bases. Germline CDR1 MNHEY, CDR2 SVGEGT. The CDR3 consists of 14 residues. The trim removed 6 bases at V and 5 bases at J, leaving 5 bases unmatched. DNA for the CDR3: TGTGCCAGCAGCACGGGAGGGCCAACCGGGGAGCTGTTTTTT. Residues: CASSTGGPTGELFF.

The genes are TRBV7-2 and TRBJ2-4, with D perhaps matching TRBD1 (5 bases). Trimming cost V 0 bases and J 8 bases, with 11 bases left between them. There are 14 residues in the CDR3. Germline-derived CDR1 and CDR2 are SGHTA and FQGNSA. The DNA of the CDR3 is TGTGCCAGCAGCTTAGCTGCAGGGTTTTACATTCAGTACTTC. Protein sequence: CASSLAAGFYIQYF.

The rearrangement uses TRBV28 and TRBJ2-7; the D is unclear. The germline V gene has CDR1 MDHEN and CDR2 SYDVKM. V dropped 7 bases and J dropped 4 bases, with 11 bases sitting between them. The length of the CDR3 is 12 residues. CDR3 nucleotide sequence: TGTGCCAGCATAGCAGGCCCATACGAGCAGTACTTC. It translates to CASIAGPYEQYF.

The chain links TRBV18 to TRBJ1-1; D not certain. This CDR3 spans 13 amino acids. Germline CDR1 is KGHSH and CDR2 is LQKENI. The germline V and J ends were trimmed by 3 bases and 4 bases, with 9 bases remaining between them. CDR3 region: CASSPKEGTEAFF. CDR3 coding DNA: TGTGCCAGCTCACCTAAGGAGGGCACTGAAGCTTTCTTT.

This clonotype occurred a few times. The chain couples TRBV30 to TRBJ1-1; D not resolved. The ends were cut back, 4 bases at V and 1 base at J, with 16 bases in the middle. Germline V gene lookup returns CDR1 GTSNPN and CDR2 SVGIG (reference sequence). This CDR3 has 15 residues. The CDR3 bases are TGTGCCTGGATTGGGTACGGCCTTGCGAACACTGAAGCTTTCTTT. This codes for CAWIGYGLANTEAFF.

This clonotype was seen only a few times. This chain connects TRBV9 to TRBJ2-3, with D perhaps TRBD1 (6 bases). There are 16 residues in the CDR3. V lost 0 bases and J lost 6, with 17 bases in between. The germline CDR1 and CDR2 sequences are SGDLS and YYNGEE. CDR3 in amino acids: CASSVVNAKRGDTQYF. The DNA of the CDR3 is TGTGCCAGCAGCGTAGTTAACGCAAAGAGGGGGGATACGCAGTATTTT.

This clonotype has ten or more counts. This sequence joins TRBV7-2 and TRBJ2-7, with a tentative D call TRBD2 (6 bases). CDR1 is SGHTA, CDR2 FQGNSA, per germline. The CDR3 runs 14 residues. Trimming pared 6 bases from V and 2 bases from J, leaving 14 bases between. CDR3 residues: CASSRDFNPYEQYF. The CDR3, as DNA: TGTGCCAGCAGTCGGGACTTCAATCCCTACGAGCAGTACTTC.

This clonotype was observed at least ten times. The chain joins TRBV3-1 to TRBJ1-2, with D perhaps matching TRBD1 (5 bases). This CDR3 has 14 amino acids. Germline values: CDR1 LGHDT, CDR2 YNNKEL (reference sequence). The ends were cut back, 4 bases at V and 4 bases at J, with 13 bases in the middle. CDR3 in amino acids: CASSPQAGSYGYTF. For the CDR3, the DNA is TGTGCCAGCAGCCCTCAAGCAGGGAGCTATGGCTACACCTTC.

This clonotype was seen more than once but under ten times. The J gene is TRBJ1-2, the V gene TRBV5-5, with D possibly matching TRBD1 (6 bases). Trimming removed 0 bases at V and 7 bases at J, with 22 bases between. CDR3 length equals 17 residues. CDR1 is SGHKS, CDR2 YYEKEE, per germline (reference sequence). The CDR3 nucleotides are TGTGCCAGCAGCTTGGGGAGCCTCCAAGGGGGGGTCTTTGGCTACACCTTC. Amino acids: CASSLGSLQGGVFGYTF.

This clonotype was observed a handful of times. The chain has TRBV4-3 and TRBJ1-2, with no clear D. V lost 0 bases to trimming and J lost 3 bases, with 8 bases between them. The length of the CDR3 is 14 residues. Germline-derived CDR1 and CDR2 are LGHNA and YSLEER. CDR3 region: CASSQESADYGYTF. The CDR3 bases are TGCGCCAGCAGCCAAGAGTCGGCAGACTATGGCTACACCTTC.

The rearrangement joins TRBV7-9 to TRBJ2-7; no reliable D call. Per germline, CDR1 SEHNR and CDR2 FQNEAQ (reference sequence). Between the trimmed V and J ends, which lost 1 base and 1 base, there was a span of 11 bases. The CDR3 has 15 residues. The CDR3 DNA reads as TGTGCCAGCAGCTTAGGGGCTTTGGGGTCCTACGAGCAGTACTTC. Translation gives CASSLGALGSYEQYF.

This clonotype was counted only a few times. This chain joins TRBV9 and TRBJ2-5; D is uncertain. The length of the CDR3 is 14 residues. Germline CDR1 is SGDLS and CDR2 is YYNGEE. V lost 3 bases and J 0 bases, leaving 9 bases between the germline ends. CDR3 in amino acids: CASSETPYQETQYF. CDR3 nucleotides: TGTGCCAGCAGCGAGACACCCTACCAAGAGACCCAGTACTTC.

This clonotype was found many times. V gene TRBV12-3 or TRBV12-4 combines with J gene TRBJ2-2; TRBD2 agrees at 9 bases. Trimming cost V 3 bases and J 4 bases; bases outside gene matches: 6. The CDR3 is made up of 16 amino acids. CDR3 loop: CASSFSGRFSTGELFF. In nucleotides, the CDR3 is TGTGCCAGCAGTTTCAGCGGGAGGTTCAGCACCGGGGAGCTGTTTTTT.

Of note for this clonotype: Being one base from a much bigger clone, this may be a read error. The chain has TRBV7-3 and TRBJ2-1; 8 nucleotides line up with TRBD2. With V trimmed by 5 bases and J by 2 bases, 5 bases remained unmatched. This CDR3 comprises 15 residues. Germline CDR1 reads SGHTA; CDR2 reads FQGTGA. Here the CDR3 reads CASSPRGGPYNEQFF. The CDR3 DNA reads as TGTGCCAGCAGCCCTCGGGGGGGACCCTACAATGAGCAGTTCTTC.

This clonotype has a count of ten or more. The V call is TRBV11-2, the J call TRBJ2-7; D is unclear. CDR3 length: 14 amino acids. V lost 3 bases, J lost 4 bases, and 13 bases lay in between. Germline V gives CDR1 SGHAT, CDR2 FQNNGV. For the CDR3, the DNA is TGTGCCAGCAGCTTGACATCCCAAGGTTACGAGCAGTACTTC. Residues: CASSLTSQGYEQYF.

This clonotype came up many times. The CDR3 nucleotides read TGTGCCAGCTGGACTCCGCTTTACAATGAGCAGTTCTTC. This translates into CASWTPLYNEQFF. The chain recombines TRBV28 with TRBJ2-1; weak D call: TRBD2 (5 bases). V dropped 8 bases and J dropped 4 bases, with 12 bases sitting between them. Germline V gene sequence: CDR1 MDHEN, CDR2 SYDVKM. The CDR3 is made up of 13 amino acids.